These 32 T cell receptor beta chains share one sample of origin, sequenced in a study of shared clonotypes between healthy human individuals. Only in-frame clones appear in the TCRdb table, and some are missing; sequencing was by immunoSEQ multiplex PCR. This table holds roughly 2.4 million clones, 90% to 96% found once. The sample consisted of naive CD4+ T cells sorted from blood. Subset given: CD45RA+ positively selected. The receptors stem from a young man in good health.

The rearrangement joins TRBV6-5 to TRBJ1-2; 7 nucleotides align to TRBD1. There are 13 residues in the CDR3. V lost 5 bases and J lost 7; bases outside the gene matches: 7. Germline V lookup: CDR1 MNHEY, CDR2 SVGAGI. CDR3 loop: CASSDRVDGGYTF. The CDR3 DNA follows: TGTGCCAGCAGTGACAGGGTTGATGGTGGCTACACCTTC.

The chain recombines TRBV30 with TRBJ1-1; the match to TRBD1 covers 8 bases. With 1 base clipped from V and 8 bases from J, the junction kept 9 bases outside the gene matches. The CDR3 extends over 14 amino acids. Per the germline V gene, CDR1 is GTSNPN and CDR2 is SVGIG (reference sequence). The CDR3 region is CAWSGTSGGWEAFF. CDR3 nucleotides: TGTGCCTGGAGTGGGACCTCAGGGGGCTGGGAAGCTTTCTTT.

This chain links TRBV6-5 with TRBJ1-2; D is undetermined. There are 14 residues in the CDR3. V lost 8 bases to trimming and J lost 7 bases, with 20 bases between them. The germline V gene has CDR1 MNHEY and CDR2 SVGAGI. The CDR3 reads CASRGFGKEGGYTF. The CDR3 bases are TGTGCCAGCCGCGGTTTTGGGAAGGAGGGTGGCTACACCTTC.

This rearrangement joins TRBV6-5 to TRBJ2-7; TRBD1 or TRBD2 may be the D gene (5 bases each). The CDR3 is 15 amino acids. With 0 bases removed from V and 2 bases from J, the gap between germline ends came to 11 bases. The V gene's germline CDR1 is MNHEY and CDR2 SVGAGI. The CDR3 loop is CASSYSRGMAYEQYF. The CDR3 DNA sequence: TGTGCCAGCAGTTACTCGAGGGGAATGGCCTACGAGCAGTACTTC.

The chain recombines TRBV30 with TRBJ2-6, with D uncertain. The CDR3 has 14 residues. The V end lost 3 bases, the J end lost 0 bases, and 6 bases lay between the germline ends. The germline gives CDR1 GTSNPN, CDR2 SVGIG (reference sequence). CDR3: CAWREGSGANVLTF. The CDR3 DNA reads TGTGCCTGGAGGGAAGGCTCTGGGGCCAACGTCCTGACTTTC.

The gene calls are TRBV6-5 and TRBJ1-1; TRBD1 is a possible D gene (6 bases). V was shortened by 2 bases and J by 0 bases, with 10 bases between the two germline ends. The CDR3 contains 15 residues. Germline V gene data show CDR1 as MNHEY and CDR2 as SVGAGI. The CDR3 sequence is CASSYGDTLNTEAFF. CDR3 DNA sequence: TGTGCCAGCAGTTACGGGGACACCCTGAACACTGAAGCTTTCTTT.

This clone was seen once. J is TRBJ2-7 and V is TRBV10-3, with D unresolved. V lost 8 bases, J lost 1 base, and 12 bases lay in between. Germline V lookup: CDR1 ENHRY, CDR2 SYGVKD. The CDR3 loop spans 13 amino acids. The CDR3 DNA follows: TGTGCCATCGGGTTCCGCCTTTCCTACGAGCAGTACTTC. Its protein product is CAIGFRLSYEQYF.

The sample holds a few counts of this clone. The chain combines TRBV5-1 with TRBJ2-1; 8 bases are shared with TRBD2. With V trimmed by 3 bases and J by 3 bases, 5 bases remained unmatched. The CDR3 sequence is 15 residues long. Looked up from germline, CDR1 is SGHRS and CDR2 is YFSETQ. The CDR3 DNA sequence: TGCGCCAGCAGCTCCGAGCTAGCGGGCTACAATGAGCAGTTCTTC. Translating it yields CASSSELAGYNEQFF.

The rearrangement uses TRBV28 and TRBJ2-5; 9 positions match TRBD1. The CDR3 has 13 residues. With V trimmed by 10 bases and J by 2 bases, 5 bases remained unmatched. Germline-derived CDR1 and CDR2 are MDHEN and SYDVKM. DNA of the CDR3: TGTGCCATCGGGACAGGGAAACAAGAGACCCAGTACTTC. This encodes CAIGTGKQETQYF.

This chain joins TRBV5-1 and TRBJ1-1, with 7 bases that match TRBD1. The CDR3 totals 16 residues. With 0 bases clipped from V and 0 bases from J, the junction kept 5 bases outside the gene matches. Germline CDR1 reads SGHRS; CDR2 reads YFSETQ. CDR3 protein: CASSLEGAGLNTEAFF. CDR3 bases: TGCGCCAGCAGCTTGGAGGGGGCGGGGTTGAACACTGAAGCTTTCTTT.

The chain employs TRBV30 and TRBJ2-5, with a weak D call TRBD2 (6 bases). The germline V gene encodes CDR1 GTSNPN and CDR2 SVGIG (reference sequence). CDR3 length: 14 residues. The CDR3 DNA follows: TGTGGAGCGGGCCTCTTAACGTCCAAGGAGACCCAGTACTTC. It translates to CGAGLLTSKETQYF.

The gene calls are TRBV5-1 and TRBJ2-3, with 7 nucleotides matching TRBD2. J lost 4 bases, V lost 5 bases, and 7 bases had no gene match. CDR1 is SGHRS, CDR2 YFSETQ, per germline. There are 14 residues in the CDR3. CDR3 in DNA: TGCGCCAGCAGTCCGACTAGCCGCGCAGATACGCAGTATTTT. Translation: CASSPTSRADTQYF.

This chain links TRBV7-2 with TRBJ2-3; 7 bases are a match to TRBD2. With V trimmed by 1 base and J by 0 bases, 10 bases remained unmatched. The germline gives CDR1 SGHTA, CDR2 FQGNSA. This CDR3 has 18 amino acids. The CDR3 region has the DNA TGTGCCAGCAGCTTAGTATTGGCTAGCGGTACTAGCACAGATACGCAGTATTTT. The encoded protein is CASSLVLASGTSTDTQYF.

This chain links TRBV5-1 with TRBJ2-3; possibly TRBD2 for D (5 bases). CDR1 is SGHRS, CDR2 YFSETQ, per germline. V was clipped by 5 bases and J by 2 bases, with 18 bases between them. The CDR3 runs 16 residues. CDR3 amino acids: CASSPLGSFPTDTQYF. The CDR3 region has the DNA TGCGCCAGCAGTCCACTAGGGAGCTTCCCCACAGATACGCAGTATTTT.

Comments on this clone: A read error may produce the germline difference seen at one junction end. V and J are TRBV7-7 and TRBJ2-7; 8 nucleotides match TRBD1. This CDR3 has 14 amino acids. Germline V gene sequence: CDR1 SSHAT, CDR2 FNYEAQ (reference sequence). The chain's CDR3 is CASSLAGTGYEQYF. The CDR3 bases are TGTGCTAGCAGCTTAGCCGGGACAGGATACGAGCAGTACTTC.

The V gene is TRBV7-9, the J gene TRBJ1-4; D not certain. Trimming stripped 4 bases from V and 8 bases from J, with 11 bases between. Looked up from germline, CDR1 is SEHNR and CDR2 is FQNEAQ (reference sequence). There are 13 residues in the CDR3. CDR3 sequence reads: CASSSQGREKLFF. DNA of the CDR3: TGTGCCAGCAGCTCGCAAGGAAGGGAAAAACTGTTTTTT.

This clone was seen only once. CDR3 DNA: TGTGCCAGCACCCGGACAAGCCAGAACACTGAAGCTTTCTTT. It yields the protein CASTRTSQNTEAFF. The genes are TRBV6-5 and TRBJ1-1, with D maybe TRBD1 (5 bases). V dropped 7 bases and J dropped 1 base, with 13 bases sitting between them. Germline V CDR1 and CDR2: MNHEY, SVGAGI. The CDR3 consists of 14 residues.

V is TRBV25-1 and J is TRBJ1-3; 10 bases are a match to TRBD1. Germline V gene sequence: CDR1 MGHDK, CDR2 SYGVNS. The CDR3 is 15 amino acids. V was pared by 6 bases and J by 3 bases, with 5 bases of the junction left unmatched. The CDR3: CASRETGGVGNTIYF. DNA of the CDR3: TGTGCCAGCAGAGAGACAGGGGGCGTTGGAAACACCATATATTTT.

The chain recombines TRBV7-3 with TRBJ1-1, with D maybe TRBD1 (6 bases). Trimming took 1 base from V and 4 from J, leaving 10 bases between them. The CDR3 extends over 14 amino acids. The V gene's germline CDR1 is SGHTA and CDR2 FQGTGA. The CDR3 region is CASSLNREATEAFF. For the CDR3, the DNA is TGTGCCAGCAGCTTAAACAGGGAGGCCACTGAAGCTTTCTTT.

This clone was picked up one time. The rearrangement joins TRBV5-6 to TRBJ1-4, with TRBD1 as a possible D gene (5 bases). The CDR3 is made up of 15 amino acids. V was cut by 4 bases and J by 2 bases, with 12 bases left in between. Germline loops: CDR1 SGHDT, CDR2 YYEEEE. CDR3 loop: CASSRPRATNEKLFF. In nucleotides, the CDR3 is TGTGCCAGCAGCCGCCCCAGGGCTACTAATGAAAAACTGTTTTTT. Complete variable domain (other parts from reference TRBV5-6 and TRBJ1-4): DAGVTQSPTHLIKTRGQQVTLRCSPKSGHDTVSWYQQALGQGPQFIFQYYEEEERQRGNFPDRFSGHQFPNYSSELNVNALLLGDSALYLCASSRPRATNEKLFFGSGTQLSVL.

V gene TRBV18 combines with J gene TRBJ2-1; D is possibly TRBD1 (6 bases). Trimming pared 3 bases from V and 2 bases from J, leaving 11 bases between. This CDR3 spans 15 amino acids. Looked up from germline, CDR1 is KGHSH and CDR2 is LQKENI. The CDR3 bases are TGTGCCAGCTCACCCGACAGGCCCCCCTACAATGAGCAGTTCTTC. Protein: CASSPDRPPYNEQFF.

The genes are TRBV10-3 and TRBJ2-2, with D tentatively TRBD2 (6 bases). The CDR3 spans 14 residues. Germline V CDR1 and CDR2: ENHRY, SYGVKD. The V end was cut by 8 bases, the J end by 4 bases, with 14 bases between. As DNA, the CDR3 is TGTGCCATCGGGACTGCTAGTCCCACCGGGGAGCTGTTTTTT. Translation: CAIGTASPTGELFF.

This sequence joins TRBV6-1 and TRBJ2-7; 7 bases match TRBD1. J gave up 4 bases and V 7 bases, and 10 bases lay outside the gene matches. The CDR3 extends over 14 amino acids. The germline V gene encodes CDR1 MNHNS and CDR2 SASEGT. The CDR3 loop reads CASTAAGTVYEQYF. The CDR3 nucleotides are TGTGCCAGCACTGCAGCTGGGACAGTTTACGAGCAGTACTTC.

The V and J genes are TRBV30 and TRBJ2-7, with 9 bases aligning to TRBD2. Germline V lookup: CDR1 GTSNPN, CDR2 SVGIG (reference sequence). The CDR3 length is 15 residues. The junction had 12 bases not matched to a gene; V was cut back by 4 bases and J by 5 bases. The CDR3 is CAWTDGAGGRHEQYF. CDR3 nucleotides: TGTGCCTGGACAGATGGAGCGGGAGGAAGGCACGAGCAGTACTTC.

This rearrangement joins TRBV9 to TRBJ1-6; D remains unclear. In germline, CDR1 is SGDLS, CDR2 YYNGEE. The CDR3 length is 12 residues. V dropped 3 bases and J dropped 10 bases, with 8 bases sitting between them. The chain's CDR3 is CASSGMYSPLHF. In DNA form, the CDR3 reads TGTGCCAGCAGCGGGATGTACTCACCCCTCCACTTT.

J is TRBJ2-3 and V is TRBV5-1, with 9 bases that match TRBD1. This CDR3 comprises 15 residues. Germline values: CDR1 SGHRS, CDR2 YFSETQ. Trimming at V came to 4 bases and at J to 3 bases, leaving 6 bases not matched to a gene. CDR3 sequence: CASSTAGQGTDTQYF. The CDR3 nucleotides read TGCGCCAGCAGCACAGCGGGACAGGGAACAGATACGCAGTATTTT.

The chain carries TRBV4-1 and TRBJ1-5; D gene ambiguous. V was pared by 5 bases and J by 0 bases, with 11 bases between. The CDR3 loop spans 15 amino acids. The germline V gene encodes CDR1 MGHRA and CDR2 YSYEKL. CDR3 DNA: TGCGCCAGCAGCTCCGGTGACGGTAGCAATCAGCCCCAGCATTTT. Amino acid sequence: CASSSGDGSNQPQHF.

CDR3 bases: TGTGCCAGCAGCAAAGGTTCGGGACAGGGGAGTGAAGAGACCCAGTACTTC. It specifies CASSKGSGQGSEETQYF. The V gene is TRBV21-1, the J gene TRBJ2-5; TRBD1 was called by the table and not checked on the DNA. TRBV21-1 is an annotated pseudogene. This CDR3 spans 17 amino acids.

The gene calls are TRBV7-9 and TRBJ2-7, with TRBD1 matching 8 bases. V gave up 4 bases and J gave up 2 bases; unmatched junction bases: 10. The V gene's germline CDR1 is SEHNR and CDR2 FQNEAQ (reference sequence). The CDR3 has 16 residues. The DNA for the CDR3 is TGTGCCAGCAGCTCTGCCGGGACAGGAAAAACCTACGAGCAGTACTTC. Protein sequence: CASSSAGTGKTYEQYF. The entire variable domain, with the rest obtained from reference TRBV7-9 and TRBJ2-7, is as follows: DTGVSQNPRHKITKRGQNVTFRCDPISEHNRLYWYRQTLGQGPEFLTYFQNEAQLEKSRLLSDRFSAERPKGSFSTLEIQRTEQGDSAMYLCASSSAGTGKTYEQYFGPGTRLTVT.

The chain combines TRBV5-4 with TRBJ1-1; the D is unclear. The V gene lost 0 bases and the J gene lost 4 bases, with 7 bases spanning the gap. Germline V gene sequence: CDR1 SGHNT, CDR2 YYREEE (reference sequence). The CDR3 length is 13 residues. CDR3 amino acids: CASSLEVGTEAFF. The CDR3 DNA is TGTGCCAGCAGCTTGGAGGTGGGCACTGAAGCTTTCTTT.

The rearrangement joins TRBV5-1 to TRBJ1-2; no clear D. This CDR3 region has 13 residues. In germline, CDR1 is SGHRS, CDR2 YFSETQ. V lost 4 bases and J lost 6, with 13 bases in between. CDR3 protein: CASSDREIHGYTF. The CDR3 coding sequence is TGCGCCAGCAGCGATAGGGAGATTCATGGCTACACCTTC.

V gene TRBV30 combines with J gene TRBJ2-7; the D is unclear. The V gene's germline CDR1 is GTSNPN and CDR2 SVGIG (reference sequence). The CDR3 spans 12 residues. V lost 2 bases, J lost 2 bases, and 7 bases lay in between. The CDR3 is CAWSRLTYEQYF. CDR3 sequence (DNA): TGTGCCTGGAGTAGGTTAACCTACGAGCAGTACTTC. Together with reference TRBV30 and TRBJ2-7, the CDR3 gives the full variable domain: SQTIHQWPATLVQPVGSPLSLECTVEGTSNPNLYWYRQAAGRGLQLLFYSVGIGQISSEVPQNLSASRPQDRQFILSSKKLLLSDSGFYLCAWSRLTYEQYFGPGTRLTVT.